This entry concerns a single TCR beta chain. Antigen: not known. These data belong to a study of cytomegalovirus exposure and HLA in healthy donors. General study points: Apart from CMV serostatus, no immune exposure information was available. Most TCR beta V segments were productive about 87% or about 30% of the time in an earlier analysis.

V trimming: 2 bases; J trimming: 7 bases; junction bases outside the gene matches: 4. Per the germline V gene, CDR1 is MNHEY and CDR2 is SVGAGI. This CDR3 region has 14 residues. The PCR employed 60 Vbeta primers together with 13 Jbeta primers. Measured with immunoSEQ multiplex PCR; TCRdb has only the in-frame clones, and not every one. The sample holds about 160,000 clones; approximately 78% are singletons and the top ten take roughly 0.69%. The chain couples TRBV6-5 to TRBJ1-5; 8 nucleotides match TRBD1. The source material was PBMCs. This receptor was taken from a woman aged 18-30 years in good health and CMV-seronegative. CDR3 region: CASSYRTGWQPQHF. The CDR3 region has the DNA TGTGCCAGCAGTTACCGGACAGGGTGGCAGCCCCAGCATTTT.